This is a list of T cell receptor beta chains from one sample in a study of graft-versus-host responses after intestinal transplantation. Their target antigens are unknown. TCRdb keeps only in-frame clones here, not all; method: immunoSEQ multiplex PCR. The data hold about 39,000 clones, with roughly 96% observed a single time. The sequencing here drew on unstimulated CD8+ T cells sorted from spleen or lymph node cells, taken before transplant. These receptors were taken from a human donor who was the organ donor for an intestinal transplant. CDR3s include the opening cysteine and the closing phenylalanine or tryptophan. The D gene is left open where the match is weak. Not every row has a clone size; where given, it reads once, few, many or a size class.

clone size | J gene | V gene | D gene | CDR3 protein | CDR3 DNA
few | TRBJ2-1 | TRBV5-6 | . | CASSFGPGYNEQFF | .
. | TRBJ1-1 | TRBV7-2 | . | CAEGEAFF | TGTGCCGAGGGGGAGGCTTTCTTT
. | TRBJ2-1 | TRBV5-4 | . | CAIHQGFQTYNEQFF | TGTGCCATACACCAGGGTTTCCAAACTTACAATGAGCAGTTCTTC
. | TRBJ1-2 | TRBV6-1 | TRBD1 | CASTLRGQDYGYTF | TGTGCCAGCACCCTCAGGGGGCAAGACTATGGCTACACCTTC
. | TRBJ1-3 | TRBV19 | . | CASSIMESSGNTIYF | TGTGCCAGTAGTATAATGGAATCCTCTGGAAACACCATATATTTT
. | TRBJ1-1 | TRBV4-1 | . | CASSQDGNTEAFF | TGCGCCAGCAGCCAAGACGGCAACACTGAAGCTTTCTTT
. | TRBJ2-1 | TRBV6-5 | TRBD2 | CASSFGTNNEQFF | TGTGCCAGCAGTTTCGGGACTAACAATGAGCAGTTCTTC
. | TRBJ2-1 | TRBV4-3 | TRBD2 | CASSQDMSLAGYEQFF | TGCGCCAGCAGCCAAGACATGAGTCTAGCGGGGTATGAGCAGTTCTTC
. | TRBJ2-2 | TRBV4-3 | . | CASSQGTGELFF | TGCGCCAGCAGCCAGGGTACCGGGGAGCTGTTTTTT
. | TRBJ1-4 | TRBV4-1 | . | CASSPQSATNEKLFF | TGCGCCAGCAGCCCGCAATCCGCAACTAATGAAAAACTGTTTTTT
once | TRBJ2-2 | TRBV11-1 | . | CASSSGVTGELFF | TGTGCCAGCAGCTCCGGGGTCACCGGGGAGCTGTTTTTT
few | TRBJ1-6 | TRBV7-9 | . | CASSLEGEPLHF | TGTGCCAGCAGCTTAGAAGGAGAACCCCTCCACTTT
. | TRBJ1-1 | TRBV7-2 | . | CASIPGVLNTEAFF | TGTGCCAGCATTCCAGGGGTATTGAACACTGAAGCTTTCTTT
once | TRBJ2-7 | TRBV7-2 | . | CASSLGLAQEQYF | TGTGCCAGCAGCCTAGGGCTAGCACAGGAGCAGTACTTC
few | TRBJ1-2 | TRBV4-1 | . | CASSQGATNYGYTF | TGCGCCAGCAGCCAAGGAGCAACTAACTATGGCTACACCTTC
. | TRBJ1-6 | TRBV2 | . | CASSELHGQNSPLHF | TGTGCCAGCAGTGAACTCCACGGGCAAAATTCACCCCTCCACTTT
. | TRBJ2-7 | TRBV27 | TRBD1 | CASKPGQSSYEQYF | TGTGCCAGCAAGCCGGGACAGAGCTCCTACGAGCAGTACTTC
. | TRBJ2-1 | TRBV2 | TRBD2 | CASGGSTSGANNEQFF | TGTGCCAGCGGCGGCTCTACTAGCGGGGCTAACAATGAGCAGTTCTTC
. | TRBJ2-5 | TRBV2 | . | CASRAPGGDSGTQYF | TGTGCCAGCAGGGCCCCCGGGGGCGACTCGGGCACCCAGTACTTC
. | TRBJ1-2 | TRBV30 | TRBD1 | CAWGTGAGYGYTF | TGTGCCTGGGGGACAGGGGCGGGCTATGGCTACACCTTC
. | TRBJ1-4 | TRBV27 | . | CASSLSGANEKLFF | TGTGCCAGCAGTTTATCGGGAGCTAATGAAAAACTGTTTTTT
. | TRBJ2-7 | TRBV21-1 | . | CASSKELAGAYEQYF | TGTGCCAGCAGCAAAGAACTGGCAGGGGCCTACGAGCAGTACTTC
. | TRBJ1-1 | TRBV19 | . | CASSIRGTEAFF | TGTGCCAGTAGTATTCGGGGGACTGAAGCTTTCTTT
. | TRBJ2-3 | TRBV27 | . | CASSLSRPDTQYF | TGTGCCAGCAGTTTATCGAGACCAGATACGCAGTATTTT
. | TRBJ2-3 | TRBV14 | TRBD1 | CASSHLGTGGWTDTQYF | TGTGCCAGCAGCCACCTTGGCACAGGGGGCTGGACAGATACGCAGTATTTT
once | TRBJ1-6 | TRBV6-5 | . | CASSLMNSPLHF | TGTGCCAGCAGTCTTATGAATTCACCCCTCCACTTT
. | TRBJ2-1 | TRBV4-3 | . | CASSQDLAGGSNEQFF | TGCGCCAGCAGCCAAGATCTGGCAGGGGGGAGTAATGAGCAGTTCTTC
. | TRBJ2-1 | TRBV28 | TRBD2 | CASSQGLAGAQLSYNEQFF | TGTGCCAGCAGCCAGGGACTAGCGGGGGCTCAACTCTCCTACAATGAGCAGTTCTTC
. | TRBJ2-3 | TRBV7-9 | . | CASRGAPDTQYF | TGTGCCAGCAGGGGGGCCCCAGATACGCAGTATTTT
. | TRBJ2-7 | TRBV6-1 | TRBD2 | CASSYPGGDEQYF | TGTGCCAGCAGTTATCCGGGAGGGGACGAGCAGTACTTC
. | TRBJ1-2 | TRBV30 | . | CACQKGYGYTF | TGTGCCTGCCAAAAGGGATATGGCTACACCTTC
once | TRBJ2-7 | TRBV11-2 | . | CASSSSYEQYF | TGTGCCAGCAGCTCCTCCTACGAGCAGTACTTC
once | TRBJ2-7 | TRBV4-3 | TRBD1 | CASSQQGDAFEQYF | TGCGCCAGCAGCCAACAGGGGGACGCTTTCGAGCAGTACTTC
. | TRBJ2-7 | TRBV5-6 | . | CASSLGGDFYEQYF | TGTGCCAGCAGCTTGGGGGGCGACTTCTACGAGCAGTACTTC
. | TRBJ1-6 | TRBV2 | . | CASSATGFGSPLHF | TGTGCCAGCAGTGCTACAGGGTTCGGATCACCCCTCCACTTT
. | TRBJ1-5 | TRBV30 | . | CAWSWGEGQPQHF | TGTGCCTGGAGTTGGGGGGAAGGGCAGCCCCAGCATTTT
. | TRBJ1-1 | TRBV2 | . | CASIVGAPEAFF | TGTGCCAGCATCGTAGGCGCACCTGAAGCTTTCTTT
. | TRBJ1-3 | TRBV7-2 | TRBD1 | CASSLRSAGGALAGNTIYF | TGTGCCAGCAGCTTAAGGAGTGCAGGGGGCGCTTTAGCTGGAAACACCATATATTTT
. | TRBJ2-1 | TRBV12-5 | . | CASGLYGDEQFF | TGTGCTAGTGGTTTGTACGGGGATGAGCAGTTCTTC
. | TRBJ2-7 | TRBV4-1 | . | CASSRDQGTTYEQYF | TGCGCCAGCAGCCGAGATCAGGGGACAACCTACGAGCAGTACTTC
few | TRBJ1-4 | TRBV27 | . | CASSLLGGREKLFF | TGTGCCAGCAGTTTACTAGGGGGAAGGGAAAAACTGTTTTTT
. | TRBJ2-7 | TRBV10-3 | TRBD1 | CAISAVQGANEQYF | TGTGCCATCAGTGCCGTGCAGGGGGCGAACGAGCAGTACTTC
. | TRBJ2-1 | TRBV29-1 | TRBD2 | CSVYGGGAHEQFF | TGCAGCGTTTATGGCGGGGGGGCCCATGAGCAGTTCTTC
. | TRBJ1-2 | TRBV6-5 | TRBD1 | CASNRGDNYGYTF | TGTGCCAGTAACAGGGGTGATAACTATGGCTACACCTTC
few | TRBJ2-7 | TRBV19 | . | CASRFTDTTYEQYF | TGTGCCAGTAGGTTCACAGACACAACGTACGAGCAGTACTTC
few | TRBJ1-6 | TRBV6-5 | TRBD1 | CASSFGQGDSPLHF | TGTGCCAGCAGTTTTGGACAGGGGGATTCACCCCTCCACTTT
. | TRBJ1-2 | TRBV5-4 | TRBD1 | CASSRELGQGYYGYTF | TGTGCCAGCAGCCGGGAACTAGGACAGGGCTACTATGGCTACACCTTC
. | TRBJ1-1 | TRBV19 | TRBD1 | CASSTVGGQAGTEAFF | TGTGCCAGTAGTACGGTCGGTGGACAGGCTGGCACTGAAGCTTTCTTT
. | TRBJ2-3 | TRBV4-3 | . | CASSQDPGPLSTDTQYF | TGCGCCAGCAGCCAAGATCCGGGTCCCCTTAGCACAGATACGCAGTATTTT
. | TRBJ1-5 | TRBV13 | . | CASSFRGSNQPQHF | TGTGCCAGCAGCTTCAGGGGTAGCAATCAGCCCCAGCATTTT
. | TRBJ2-2 | TRBV7-9 | . | CASSPIIRGLNTGELFF | TGTGCCAGCAGCCCCATAATCAGGGGCCTGAACACCGGGGAGCTGTTTTTT
. | TRBJ2-5 | TRBV9 | TRBD2 | CASSRSGEETQYF | TGTGCCAGCAGCAGAAGCGGGGAAGAGACCCAGTACTTC
. | TRBJ2-1 | TRBV4-2 | . | CASSQERGGAEQFF | TGTGCCAGCAGCCAAGAAAGGGGGGGGGCTGAGCAGTTCTTC
once | TRBJ1-1 | TRBV2 | . | CASSDWPLKGTEAFF | TGTGCCAGCAGTGACTGGCCCCTCAAAGGGACTGAAGCTTTCTTT
. | TRBJ2-7 | TRBV2 | . | CASREDLSSYEQYF | TGTGCCAGCAGGGAGGATCTTAGCTCCTACGAGCAGTACTTC
. | TRBJ2-7 | TRBV18 | . | CASSPWGTYEQYF | TGTGCCAGCTCACCATGGGGGACCTACGAGCAGTACTTC
. | TRBJ2-3 | TRBV2 | TRBD2 | CASSDGLAGGLTDTQYF | TGTGCCAGCAGTGATGGACTAGCGGGGGGGCTCACAGATACGCAGTATTTT